This entry describes one T cell receptor beta chain. The record originates from a study of blood T cell repertoires in COVID-19. Study details: The study drew acute and convalescent COVID-19 samples from the United States, Italy and Spain. From T cells, B-cell-depleted T cells, or PBMCs came the material, which was cDNA or gDNA.

Original methodology: Amplification of reference gene primers provided the estimated nucleated cell counts. Some clones are missing from TCRdb's copy, which holds only in-frame ones; the method was immunoSEQ multiplex PCR. V and J calls and clone size come straight from that table; D and trimming were deduced from the DNA. The profile shows 300,000 to 450,000 clones, more than 75% of them singletons. The sequence derives from a human donor in a cohort sampled during active COVID-19. The sample taken for sequencing was peripheral blood.

CDR3 in DNA: TGTGCCAGCAGCGACGGACTTCAGGGGGCGAGGAGGGAGACCCAGTACTTC. It yields the protein CASSDGLQGARRETQYF. The V gene is TRBV7-9, the J gene TRBJ2-5, with TRBD1 matching 8 bases. The CDR3 length is 17 residues. The trim removed 5 bases at V and 5 bases at J, leaving 16 bases unmatched. CDR1 SEHNR and CDR2 FQNEAQ come from the germline V gene (reference sequence). Combining the CDR3 with reference TRBV7-9 and TRBJ2-5 gives the whole variable domain DTGVSQNPRHKITKRGQNVTFRCDPISEHNRLYWYRQTLGQGPEFLTYFQNEAQLEKSRLLSDRFSAERPKGSFSTLEIQRTEQGDSAMYLCASSDGLQGARRETQYFGPGTRLLVL.